The present TCR beta chain was sequenced within a study of blood T cells in healthy people across ages. Notes on the study in general: Per-million-T-cell TCR beta diversity fell roughly linearly with age.

After removal of 1 base from V and 4 bases from J, the junction contained 4 bases not matched to a gene. Germline loops: CDR1 SGHVS, CDR2 FQNEAQ. This CDR3 comprises 16 residues. Together with a sample-barcoded 5' primer, a J-beta primer mix was included in a second PCR lasting about 7 to 11 cycles. Every sample gave at least 2.5 million paired-end reads containing CDR3. TCRdb passed the 5' RACE reads through MiXCR, listing each CDR3 protein once. The sample yields over 1,200,000 distinct CDR3 sequences, approximately 59% seen once. There were healthy Caucasian individuals from Russia, aged roughly 6 to 100, serving as donors. About this clonotype itself: As yet, its antigen is unknown.

This chain connects TRBV7-8 to TRBJ1-5; 10 bases line up with TRBD1. Input material: blood. This clonotype originated in a man between 18 and 29 years old in good health. The CDR3 DNA sequence: TGTGCCAGCAGCTTAGGAAGACAGGGGGCAAATCAGCCCCAGCATTTT. It specifies CASSLGRQGANQPQHF.